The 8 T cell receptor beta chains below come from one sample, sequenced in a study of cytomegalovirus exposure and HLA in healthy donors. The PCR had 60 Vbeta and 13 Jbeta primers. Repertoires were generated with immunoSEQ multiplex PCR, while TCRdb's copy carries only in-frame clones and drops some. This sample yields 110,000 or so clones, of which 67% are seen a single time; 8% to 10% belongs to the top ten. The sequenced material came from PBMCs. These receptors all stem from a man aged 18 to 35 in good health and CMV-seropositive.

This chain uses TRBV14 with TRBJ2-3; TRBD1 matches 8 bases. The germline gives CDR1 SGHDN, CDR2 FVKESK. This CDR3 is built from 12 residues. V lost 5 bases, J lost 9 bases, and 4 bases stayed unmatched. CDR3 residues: CASSIGQGTQYF. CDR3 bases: TGTGCCAGCAGCATAGGACAGGGAACGCAGTATTTT.

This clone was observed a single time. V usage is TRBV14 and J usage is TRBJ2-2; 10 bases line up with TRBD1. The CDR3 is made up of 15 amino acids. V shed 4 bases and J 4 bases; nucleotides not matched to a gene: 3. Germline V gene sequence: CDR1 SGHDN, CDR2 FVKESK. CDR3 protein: CASSLTGGVTGELFF. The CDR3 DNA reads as TGTGCCAGCAGCCTGACAGGGGGCGTCACCGGGGAGCTGTTTTTT.

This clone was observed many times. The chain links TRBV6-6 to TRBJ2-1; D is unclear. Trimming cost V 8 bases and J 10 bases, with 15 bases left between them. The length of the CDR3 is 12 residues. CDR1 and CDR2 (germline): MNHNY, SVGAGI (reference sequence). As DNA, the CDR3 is TGTGCCAGCCGCAACAGTCAAATAGAGCAGTTCTTC. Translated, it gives CASRNSQIEQFF.

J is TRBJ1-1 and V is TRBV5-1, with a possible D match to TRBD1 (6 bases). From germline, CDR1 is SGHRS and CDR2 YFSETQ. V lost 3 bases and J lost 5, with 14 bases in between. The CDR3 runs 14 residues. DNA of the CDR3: TGCGCCAGCAGCTCGGAGACAGGCGCGACTGAAGCTTTCTTT. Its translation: CASSSETGATEAFF.

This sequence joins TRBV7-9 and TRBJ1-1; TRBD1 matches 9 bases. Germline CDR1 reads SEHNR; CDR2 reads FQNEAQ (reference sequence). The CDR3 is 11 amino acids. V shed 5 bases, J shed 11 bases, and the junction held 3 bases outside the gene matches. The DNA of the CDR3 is TGTGCCAGCAGCAGACAGGGGGATGCTTTCTTT. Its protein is CASSRQGDAFF.

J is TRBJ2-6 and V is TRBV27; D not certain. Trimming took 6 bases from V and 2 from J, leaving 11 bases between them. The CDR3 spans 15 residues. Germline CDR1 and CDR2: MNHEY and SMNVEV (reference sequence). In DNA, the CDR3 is TGTGCCAGCAGAATTGGCTTGACTGGGGCCAACGTCCTGACTTTC. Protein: CASRIGLTGANVLTF.

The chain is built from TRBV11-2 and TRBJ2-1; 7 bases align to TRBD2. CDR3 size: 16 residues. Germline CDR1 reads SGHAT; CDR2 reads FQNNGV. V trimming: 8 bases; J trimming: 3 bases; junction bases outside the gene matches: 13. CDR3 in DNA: TGTGCCAGCGCTCCGAGTCCTCGGGGGGTCTACAATGAGCAGTTCTTC. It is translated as CASAPSPRGVYNEQFF.

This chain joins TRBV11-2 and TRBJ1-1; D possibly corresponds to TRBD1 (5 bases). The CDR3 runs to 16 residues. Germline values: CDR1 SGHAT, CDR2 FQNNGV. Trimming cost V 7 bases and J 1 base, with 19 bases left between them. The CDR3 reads CASNSLGGEANTEAFF. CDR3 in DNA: TGTGCCAGCAACTCCCTGGGGGGGGAGGCGAACACTGAAGCTTTCTTT.